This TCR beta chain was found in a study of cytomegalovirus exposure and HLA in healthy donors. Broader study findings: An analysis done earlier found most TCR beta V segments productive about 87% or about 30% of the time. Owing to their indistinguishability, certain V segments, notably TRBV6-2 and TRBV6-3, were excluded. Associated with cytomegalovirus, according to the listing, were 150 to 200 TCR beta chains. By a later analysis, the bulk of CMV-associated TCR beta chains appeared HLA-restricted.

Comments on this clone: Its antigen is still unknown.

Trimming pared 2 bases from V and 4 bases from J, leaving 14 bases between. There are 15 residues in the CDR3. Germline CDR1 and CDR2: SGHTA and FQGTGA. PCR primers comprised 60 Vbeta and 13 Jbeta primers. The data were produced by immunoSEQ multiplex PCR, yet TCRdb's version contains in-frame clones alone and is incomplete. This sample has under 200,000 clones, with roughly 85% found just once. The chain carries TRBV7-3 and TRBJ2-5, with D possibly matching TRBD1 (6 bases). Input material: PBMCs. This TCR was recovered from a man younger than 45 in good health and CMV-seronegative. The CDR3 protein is CASSLGTGLGETQYF. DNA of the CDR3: TGTGCCAGCAGCTTAGGAACAGGGTTGGGAGAGACCCAGTACTTC. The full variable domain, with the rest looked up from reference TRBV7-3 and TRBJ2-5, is GAGVSQTPSNKVTEKGKYVELRCDPISGHTALYWYRQSLGQGPEFLIYFQGTGAADDSGLPNDRFFAVRPEGSVSTLKIQRTERGDSAVYLCASSLGTGLGETQYFGPGTRLLVL.